The present T cell receptor (beta chain) was sequenced within a study of blood T cells in healthy people across ages. Findings and limits, study-wide: Diversity was higher, and naive CD4+ cells more numerous, in long-lived donors than in aged donors.

Drawing of peripheral blood yielded about 10 milliliters from each donor. Primed by a sample-barcoded 5' primer and a J-beta primer mix, a second PCR proceeded for roughly 7 to 12 cycles. TCRdb processed the 5' RACE reads anew with MiXCR; each CDR3 protein has one entry. Of hundreds of thousands of distinct CDR3 sequences in the sample, around 46% are singletons; the top ten hold 20% to 25%. A remark on this clonotype: What it recognizes is unknown.

This CDR3 comprises 18 residues. V dropped 0 bases and J dropped 2 bases, with 18 bases sitting between them. CDR1 is SGDLS and CDR2 is YYNGEE in the germline V gene. The V call is TRBV9, the J call TRBJ2-1, with D perhaps matching TRBD1 (6 bases). This clonotype was obtained from a woman aged 55-75 years in good health. The sample was blood. This CDR3 is CASSVVSGGRGAYNEQFF. The CDR3 bases are TGTGCCAGCAGCGTAGTATCAGGAGGCAGGGGAGCCTACAATGAGCAGTTCTTC.